This T cell receptor beta chain was captured by sequencing in a study of shared clonotypes between healthy human individuals. This clone has more than one count but fewer than ten. This same CDR3 is encoded by further DNA sequences in the sample. The CDR3 is made up of 11 amino acids. The V gene lost 5 bases and the J gene lost 6 bases, with 8 bases spanning the gap. In germline, CDR1 is SGHNT, CDR2 YENEEA. Profiling relied on immunoSEQ multiplex PCR, and the TCRdb table lists in-frame clones only, not all of them. The table lists some 2,400,000 clones, 90% to 96% of them singletons. The receptor was derived from a man between 18 and 29 years old in good health. The chain combines TRBV11-3 with TRBJ2-7, with D possibly TRBD1 on 7 matching bases. What was sequenced was naive CD4+ T cells sorted from blood. Noted subset: CD45RA+ positively selected. CDR3 loop: CASSQGGEQYF. CDR3 bases: TGTGCCAGCAGCCAGGGGGGCGAGCAGTACTTC.